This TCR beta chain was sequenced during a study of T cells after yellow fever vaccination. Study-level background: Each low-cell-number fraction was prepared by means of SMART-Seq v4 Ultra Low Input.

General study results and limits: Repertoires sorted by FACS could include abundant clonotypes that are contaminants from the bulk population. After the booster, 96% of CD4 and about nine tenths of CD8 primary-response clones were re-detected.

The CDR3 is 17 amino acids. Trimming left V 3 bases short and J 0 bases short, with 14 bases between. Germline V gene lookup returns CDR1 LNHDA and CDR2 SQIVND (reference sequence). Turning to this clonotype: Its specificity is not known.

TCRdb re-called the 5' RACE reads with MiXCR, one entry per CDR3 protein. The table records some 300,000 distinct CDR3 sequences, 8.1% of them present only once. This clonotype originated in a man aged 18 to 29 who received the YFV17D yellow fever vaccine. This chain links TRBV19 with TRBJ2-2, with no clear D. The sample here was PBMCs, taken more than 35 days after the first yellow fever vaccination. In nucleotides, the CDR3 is TGTGCCAGTAGTATGCAGTCCAGCCTTCCGAACACCGGGGAGCTGTTTTTT. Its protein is CASSMQSSLPNTGELFF.